Listed below are T cell receptor beta chains from one sample, sequenced in a study of blood T cell repertoires in COVID-19. Profiling relied on immunoSEQ multiplex PCR, and the TCRdb table lists in-frame clones only, not all of them. The top ten hold under 6% of the sample, which has about 140,000 clones, about 82% seen once. The sample was peripheral blood. These receptors originate from a woman of 80 years or more with active or convalescent COVID-19. Each CDR3 is given with its conserved first and last residue. The D gene is left open where the match is weak. Expanded clones are given a class, and other clones once, few, many or no size at all.

.	TRBD1	TRBV5-1	TRBJ2-5	CASSLSGTGGLETQYF	TGCGCCAGCAGCCTATCCGGGACAGGGGGATTGGAGACCCAGTACTTC
.	.	TRBV5-1	TRBJ2-2	CASSYSTGELFF	TGCGCCAGCAGCTACTCCACCGGGGAGCTGTTTTTT
.	.	TRBV24-1	TRBJ2-2	CATSDRQQTGELFF	TGTGCCACCAGTGACCGACAGCAGACCGGGGAGCTGTTTTTT
.	.	TRBV4-3	TRBJ1-6	CASSQDRQTTSPLHF	TGCGCCAGCAGCCAAGATAGGCAAACTACTTCACCCCTCCACTTT
.	.	TRBV11-2	TRBJ1-2	CASSLESRFYGYTF	TGTGCCAGCAGCTTAGAATCCAGGTTCTATGGCTACACCTTC
.	TRBD2	TRBV3-1/TRBV3-2	TRBJ2-5	CASSLCASGGVETQYF	TGTGCCAGCAGCCTCTGTGCTAGCGGGGGGGTGGAGACCCAGTACTTC
.	.	TRBV5-5	TRBJ1-6	CASGTGSLGNSPLHF	TGTGCCAGCGGTACAGGGTCCTTGGGTAATTCACCCCTCCACTTT
.	.	TRBV19	TRBJ1-5	CASSINGNQPQHF	TGTGCCAGTAGTATTAATGGCAATCAGCCCCAGCATTTT
.	TRBD2	TRBV30	TRBJ2-7	CAWRPGLAGHSYEQYF	TGTGCCTGGAGGCCCGGACTAGCGGGGCACTCCTACGAGCAGTACTTC
.	TRBD1	TRBV11-3	TRBJ1-2	CASSSPCRGQGCGYTF	TGTGCCAGCAGCTCCCCCTGCCGGGGACAGGGGTGCGGCTACACCTTC
few	.	TRBV10-2	TRBJ1-1	CASSKVSGEAFF	TGCGCCAGCAGTAAGGTGTCAGGTGAAGCTTTCTTT
.	.	TRBV19	TRBJ2-3	CASSRRTAGVDTQYF	TGTGCCAGTAGTAGACGGACTGCGGGCGTCGATACGCAGTATTTT
many	TRBD1	TRBV5-1	TRBJ1-6	CASSEPIQGVARGSPLHF	TGCGCCAGCAGCGAACCGATACAGGGGGTCGCAAGAGGTTCACCCCTCCACTTT
.	TRBD1	TRBV5-1	TRBJ2-3	CASSWNRGDTQYF	TGCGCCAGCAGCTGGAACAGGGGGGATACGCAGTATTTT
.	.	TRBV12-3/TRBV12-4	TRBJ1-5	CASSFTRGPQHF	TGTGCCAGCAGTTTTACCCGGGGGCCCCAGCATTTT
once	.	TRBV27	TRBJ2-7	CASSLSRQRGEQYF	TGTGCCAGCAGTTTATCGCGGCAGCGTGGGGAGCAGTACTTC
.	.	TRBV2	TRBJ2-2	CASSSNRVTGELFF	TGTGCCAGCAGTTCCAACAGGGTAACCGGGGAGCTGTTTTTT